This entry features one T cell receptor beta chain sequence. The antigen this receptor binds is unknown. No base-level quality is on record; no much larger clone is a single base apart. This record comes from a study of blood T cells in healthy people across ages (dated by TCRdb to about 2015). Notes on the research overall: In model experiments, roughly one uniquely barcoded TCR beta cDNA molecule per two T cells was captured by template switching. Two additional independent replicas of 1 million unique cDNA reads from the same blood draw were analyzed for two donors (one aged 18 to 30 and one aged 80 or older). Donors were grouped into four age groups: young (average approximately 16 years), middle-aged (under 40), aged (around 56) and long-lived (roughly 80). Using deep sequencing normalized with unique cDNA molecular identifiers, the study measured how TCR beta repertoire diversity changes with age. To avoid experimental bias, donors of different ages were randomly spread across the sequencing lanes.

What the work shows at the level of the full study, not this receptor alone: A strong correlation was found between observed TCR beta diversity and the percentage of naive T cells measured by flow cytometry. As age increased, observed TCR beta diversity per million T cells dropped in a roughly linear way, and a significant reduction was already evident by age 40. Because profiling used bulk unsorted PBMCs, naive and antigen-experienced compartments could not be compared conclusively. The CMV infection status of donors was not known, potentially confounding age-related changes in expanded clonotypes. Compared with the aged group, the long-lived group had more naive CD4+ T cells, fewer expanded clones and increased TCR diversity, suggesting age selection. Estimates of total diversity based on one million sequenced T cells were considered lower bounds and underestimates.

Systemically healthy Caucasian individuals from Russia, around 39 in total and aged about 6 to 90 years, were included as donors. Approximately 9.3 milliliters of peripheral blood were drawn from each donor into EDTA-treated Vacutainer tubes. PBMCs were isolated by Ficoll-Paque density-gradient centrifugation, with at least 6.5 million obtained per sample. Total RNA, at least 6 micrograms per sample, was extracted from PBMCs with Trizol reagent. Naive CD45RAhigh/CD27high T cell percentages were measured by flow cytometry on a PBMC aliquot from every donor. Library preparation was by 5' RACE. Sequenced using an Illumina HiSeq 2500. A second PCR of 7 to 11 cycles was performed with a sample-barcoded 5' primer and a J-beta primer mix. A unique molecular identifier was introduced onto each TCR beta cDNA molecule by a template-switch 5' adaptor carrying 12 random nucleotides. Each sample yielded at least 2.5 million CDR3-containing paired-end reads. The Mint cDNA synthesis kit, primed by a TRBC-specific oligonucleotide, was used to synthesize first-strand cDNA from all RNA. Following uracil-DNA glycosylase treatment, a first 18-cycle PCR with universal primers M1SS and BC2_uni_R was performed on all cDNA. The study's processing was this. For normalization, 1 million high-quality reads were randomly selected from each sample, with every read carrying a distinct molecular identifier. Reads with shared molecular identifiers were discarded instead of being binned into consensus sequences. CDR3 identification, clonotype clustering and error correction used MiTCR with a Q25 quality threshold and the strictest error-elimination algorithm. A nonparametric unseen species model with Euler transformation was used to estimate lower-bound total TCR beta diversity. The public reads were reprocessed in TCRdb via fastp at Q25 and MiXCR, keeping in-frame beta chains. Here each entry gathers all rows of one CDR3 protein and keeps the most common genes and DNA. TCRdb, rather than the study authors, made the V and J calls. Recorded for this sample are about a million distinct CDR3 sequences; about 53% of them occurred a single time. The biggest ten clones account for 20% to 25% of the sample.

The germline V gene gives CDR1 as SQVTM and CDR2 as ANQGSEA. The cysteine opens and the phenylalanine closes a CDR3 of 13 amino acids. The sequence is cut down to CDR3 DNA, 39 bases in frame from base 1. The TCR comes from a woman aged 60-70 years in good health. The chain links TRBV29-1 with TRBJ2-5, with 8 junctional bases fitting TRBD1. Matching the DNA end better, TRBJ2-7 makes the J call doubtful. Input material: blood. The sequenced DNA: TGCAGCGTCAATACAGGGGGGAGATACGAGCAGTACTTC. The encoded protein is CSVNTGGRYEQYF.